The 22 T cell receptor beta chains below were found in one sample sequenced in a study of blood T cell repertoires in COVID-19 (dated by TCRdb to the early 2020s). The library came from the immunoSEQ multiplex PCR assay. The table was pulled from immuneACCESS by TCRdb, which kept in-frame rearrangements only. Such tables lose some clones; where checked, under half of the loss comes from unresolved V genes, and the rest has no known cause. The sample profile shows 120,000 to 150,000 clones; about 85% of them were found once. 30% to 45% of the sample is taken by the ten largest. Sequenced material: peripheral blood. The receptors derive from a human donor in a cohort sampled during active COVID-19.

Here the CDR3 DNA reads TGTGCCAGCAGCGTAGCCCCGACCGGAGGGGTAGGGGAGCAGTACTTC. Protein: CASSVAPTGGVGEQYF. The chain employs TRBV9 and TRBJ2-7; perhaps TRBD2 as D (6 bases). Germline V gene lookup returns CDR1 SGDLS and CDR2 YYNGEE. V gave up 0 bases and J gave up 7 bases, with 20 bases separating them. The CDR3 has 16 amino acids.

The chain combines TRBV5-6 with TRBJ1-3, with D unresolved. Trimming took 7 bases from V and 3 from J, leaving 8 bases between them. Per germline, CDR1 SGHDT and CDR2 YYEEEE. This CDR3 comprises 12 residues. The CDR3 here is CASSRIGNTIYF. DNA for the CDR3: TGTGCCAGCTCCCGTATTGGAAACACCATATATTTT.

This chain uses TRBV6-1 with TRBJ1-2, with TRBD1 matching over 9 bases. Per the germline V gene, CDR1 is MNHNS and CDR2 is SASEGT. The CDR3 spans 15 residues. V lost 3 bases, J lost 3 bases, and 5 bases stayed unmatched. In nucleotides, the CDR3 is TGTGCCAGCAGTGATCAGAACAGGGGGCACTATGGCTACACCTTC. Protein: CASSDQNRGHYGYTF.

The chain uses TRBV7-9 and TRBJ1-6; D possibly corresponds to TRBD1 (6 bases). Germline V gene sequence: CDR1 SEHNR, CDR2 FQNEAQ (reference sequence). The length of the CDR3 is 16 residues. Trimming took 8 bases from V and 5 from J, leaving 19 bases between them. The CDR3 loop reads CASASRTALNNSPLHF. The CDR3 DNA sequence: TGTGCCAGCGCCTCCCGGACAGCGCTAAATAATTCACCCCTCCACTTT.

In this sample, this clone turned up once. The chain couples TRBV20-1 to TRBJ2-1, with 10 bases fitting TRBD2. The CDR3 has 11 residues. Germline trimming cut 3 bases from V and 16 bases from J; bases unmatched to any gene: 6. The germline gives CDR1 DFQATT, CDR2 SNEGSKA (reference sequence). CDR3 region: CSASISGGSFF. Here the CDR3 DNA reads TGCAGTGCTAGTATTAGCGGGGGGAGTTTCTTC.

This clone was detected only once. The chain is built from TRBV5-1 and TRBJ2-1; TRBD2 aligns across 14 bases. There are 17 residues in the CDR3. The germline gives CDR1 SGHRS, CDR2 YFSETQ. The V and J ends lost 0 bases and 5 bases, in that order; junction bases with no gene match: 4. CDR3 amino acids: CASSLVGTSGGNNEQFF. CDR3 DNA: TGCGCCAGCAGCTTGGTGGGGACTAGCGGGGGAAACAATGAGCAGTTCTTC.

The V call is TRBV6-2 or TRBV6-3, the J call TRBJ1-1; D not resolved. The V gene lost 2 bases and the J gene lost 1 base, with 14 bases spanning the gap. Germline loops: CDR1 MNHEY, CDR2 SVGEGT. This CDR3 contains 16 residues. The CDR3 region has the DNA TGTGCCAGCAGTTACCGACCAGGTGCCTGGAACACTGAAGCTTTCTTT. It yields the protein CASSYRPGAWNTEAFF.

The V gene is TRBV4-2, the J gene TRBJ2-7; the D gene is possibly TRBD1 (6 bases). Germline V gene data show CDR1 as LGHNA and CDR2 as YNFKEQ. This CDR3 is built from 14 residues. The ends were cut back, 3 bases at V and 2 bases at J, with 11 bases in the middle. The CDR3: CASSHHRAPYEQYF. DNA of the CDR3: TGTGCCAGCAGCCATCACAGGGCCCCCTACGAGCAGTACTTC.

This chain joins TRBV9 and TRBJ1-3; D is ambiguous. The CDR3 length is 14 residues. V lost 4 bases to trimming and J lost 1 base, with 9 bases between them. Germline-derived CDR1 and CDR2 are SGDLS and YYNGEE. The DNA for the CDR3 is TGTGCCAGCAGCCCCGGGTCTTCTGGAAACACCATATATTTT. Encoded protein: CASSPGSSGNTIYF.

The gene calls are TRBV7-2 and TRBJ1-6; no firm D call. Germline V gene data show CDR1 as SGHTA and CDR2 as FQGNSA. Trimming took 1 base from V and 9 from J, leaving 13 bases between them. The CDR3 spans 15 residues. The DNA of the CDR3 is TGTGCCAGCAGCTTAGTTGCCGGTGAGGCTTCACCCCTCCACTTT. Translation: CASSLVAGEASPLHF. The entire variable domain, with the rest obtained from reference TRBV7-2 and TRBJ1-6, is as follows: GAGVSQSPSNKVTEKGKDVELRCDPISGHTALYWYRQSLGQGLEFLIYFQGNSAPDKSGLPSDRFSAERTGGSVSTLTIQRTQQEDSAVYLCASSLVAGEASPLHFGNGTRLTVT.

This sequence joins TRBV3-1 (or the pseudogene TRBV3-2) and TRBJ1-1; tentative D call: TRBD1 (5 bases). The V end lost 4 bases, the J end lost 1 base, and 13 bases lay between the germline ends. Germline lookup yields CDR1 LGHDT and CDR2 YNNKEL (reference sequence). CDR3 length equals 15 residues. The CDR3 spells CASSPTGLENTEAFF. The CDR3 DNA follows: TGTGCCAGCAGCCCCACGGGACTCGAGAACACTGAAGCTTTCTTT.

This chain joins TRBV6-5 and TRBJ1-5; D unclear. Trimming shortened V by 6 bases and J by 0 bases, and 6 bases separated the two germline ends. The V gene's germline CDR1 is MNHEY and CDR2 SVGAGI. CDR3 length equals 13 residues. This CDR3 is CASSPNSNQPQHF. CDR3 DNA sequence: TGTGCCAGCAGCCCAAATAGCAATCAGCCCCAGCATTTT.

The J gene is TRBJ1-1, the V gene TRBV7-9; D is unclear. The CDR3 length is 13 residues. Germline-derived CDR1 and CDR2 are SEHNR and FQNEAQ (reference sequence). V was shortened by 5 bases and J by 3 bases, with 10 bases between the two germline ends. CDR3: CASSPPRYTEAFF. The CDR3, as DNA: TGTGCCAGCAGCCCCCCGAGGTACACTGAAGCTTTCTTT.

This CDR3 is CASSQGVQGGYEQYF. The CDR3 region has the DNA TGCGCCAGCAGCCAAGGTGTTCAGGGGGGCTACGAGCAGTACTTC. This sequence joins TRBV4-3 and TRBJ2-7, with a tentative D call TRBD1 (7 bases). The CDR3 has 15 residues. The V end lost 1 base, the J end lost 3 bases, and 13 bases lay between the germline ends. Germline lookup yields CDR1 LGHNA and CDR2 YSLEER.

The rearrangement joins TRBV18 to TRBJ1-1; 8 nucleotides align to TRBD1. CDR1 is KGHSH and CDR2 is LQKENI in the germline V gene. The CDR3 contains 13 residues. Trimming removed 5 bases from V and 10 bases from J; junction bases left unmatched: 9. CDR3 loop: CASSTTGEGVAFF. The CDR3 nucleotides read TGTGCCAGCTCAACGACAGGGGAGGGGGTAGCTTTCTTT.

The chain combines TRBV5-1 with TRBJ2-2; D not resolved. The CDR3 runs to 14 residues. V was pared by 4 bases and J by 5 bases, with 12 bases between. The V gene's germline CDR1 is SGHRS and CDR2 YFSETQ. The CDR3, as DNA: TGCGCCAGCAGCCCAGGAATTTCGACCGGGGAGCTGTTTTTT. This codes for CASSPGISTGELFF.

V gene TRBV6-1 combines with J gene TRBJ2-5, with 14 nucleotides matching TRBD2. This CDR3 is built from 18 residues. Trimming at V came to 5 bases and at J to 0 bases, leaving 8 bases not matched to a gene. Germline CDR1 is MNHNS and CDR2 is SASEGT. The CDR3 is CASSKGLAGGGNQETQYF. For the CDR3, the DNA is TGTGCCAGCAGTAAAGGACTAGCGGGGGGTGGGAACCAAGAGACCCAGTACTTC.

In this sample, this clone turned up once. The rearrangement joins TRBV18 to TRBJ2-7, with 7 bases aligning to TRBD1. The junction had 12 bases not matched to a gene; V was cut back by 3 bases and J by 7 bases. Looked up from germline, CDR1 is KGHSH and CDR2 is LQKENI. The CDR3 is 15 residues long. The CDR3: CASSPSGAGGREQYF. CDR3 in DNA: TGTGCCAGCTCACCTTCCGGTGCAGGGGGAAGGGAGCAGTACTTC.

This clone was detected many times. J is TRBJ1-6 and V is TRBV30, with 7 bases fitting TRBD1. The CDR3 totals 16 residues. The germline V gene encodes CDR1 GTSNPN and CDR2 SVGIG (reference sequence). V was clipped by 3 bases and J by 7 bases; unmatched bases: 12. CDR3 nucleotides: TGTGCCTGGAGCCTCGGCTGGGACAGAAAAAATTCACCCCTCCACTTT. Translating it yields CAWSLGWDRKNSPLHF.

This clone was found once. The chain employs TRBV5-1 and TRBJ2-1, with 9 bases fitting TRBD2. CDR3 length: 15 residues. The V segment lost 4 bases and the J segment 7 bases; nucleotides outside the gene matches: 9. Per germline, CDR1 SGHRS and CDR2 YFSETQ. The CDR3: CASSQGLAPVNEQFF. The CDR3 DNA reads TGCGCCAGCAGCCAAGGACTAGCGCCGGTGAATGAGCAGTTCTTC.

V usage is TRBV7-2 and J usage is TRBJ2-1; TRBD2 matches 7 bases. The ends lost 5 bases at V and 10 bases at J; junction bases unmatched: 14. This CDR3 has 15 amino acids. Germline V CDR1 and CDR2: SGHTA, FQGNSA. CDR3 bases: TGTGCCAGCAGCCCACGTCTGGAGGGGCGGGGGGAGCAGTTCTTC. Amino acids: CASSPRLEGRGEQFF.

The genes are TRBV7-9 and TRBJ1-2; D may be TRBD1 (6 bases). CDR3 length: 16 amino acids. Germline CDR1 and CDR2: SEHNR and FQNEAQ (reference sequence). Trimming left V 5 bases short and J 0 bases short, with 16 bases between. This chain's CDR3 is CASSQTPGDPNYGYTF. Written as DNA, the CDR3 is TGTGCCAGCAGCCAAACACCAGGGGACCCTAACTATGGCTACACCTTC.